This T cell receptor (beta chain) stems from a study of T cell repertoires in cytomegalovirus infection. Study-level background: Well-studied HLA-B-restricted CMV epitopes were used in the study alongside recently identified HLA-C-restricted ones. Public TCR beta signatures were indicative of both CMV infection and a matching HLA type.

TCRdb passed the reads through MiXCR, listing each CDR3 protein once. The sample has approximately 910,000 distinct CDR3 sequences; around 30% are singletons. General study results and limits: Cumulative public TCR beta family frequency identified carriers of CMV plus the relevant HLA. It was HLA-C-restricted CMV-specific TCR beta clonotypes that dominated the response ex vivo.

In this sample, this clonotype turned up once. What it recognizes is unknown. The CDR3 has 17 amino acids. V trimming: 3 bases; J trimming: 0 bases; junction bases outside the gene matches: 5. CDR1 ENHRY and CDR2 SYGVKD come from the germline V gene. The sequenced sample was cultured CD8+ T cells from PBMCs, obtained from culture after CMV antigen stimulation. The clonotype was recovered from a human donor in good health (CMV status not recorded). Some clones in this sample may be carry-over from other donors' samples. The chain joins TRBV10-3 to TRBJ2-6; 7 bases fit TRBD2. DNA for the CDR3: TGTGCCATCAGTGAAAAGACGGGGGGCTCTGGGGCCAACGTCCTGACTTTC. Amino acid sequence: CAISEKTGGSGANVLTF.